This T cell receptor beta chain was observed in a study of T cell changes during pregnancy in multiple sclerosis. TCRdb's copy holds only in-frame clones and misses some; the assay was immunoSEQ multiplex PCR. The table includes tens of thousands of clones, 91% detected once. This clone has only one observation. The CDR3 extends over 16 amino acids. J was trimmed by 0 bases and V by 2 bases; bases with no gene match: 5. Germline CDR1 and CDR2: SGHNT and YYREEE (reference sequence). The source is a female donor in good health, enrolled as a control in a pregnancy study. The sequenced sample was peripheral blood, obtained in the third trimester of pregnancy. J is TRBJ1-3 and V is TRBV5-4, with TRBD1 matching 7 bases. The CDR3 reads CASSLAGGHSGNTIYF. The CDR3 region has the DNA TGTGCCAGCAGCTTAGCAGGGGGGCACTCTGGAAACACCATATATTTT.